This TCR beta chain is drawn from a study of T cell responses to AZD1222 COVID-19 vaccine. After removal of 4 bases from V and 0 bases from J, the junction contained 2 bases not matched to a gene. CDR1 is SGHVS and CDR2 is FQNEAQ in the germline V gene. The CDR3 spans 15 residues. Study-wide results and limits: Only a handful of AZD1222 recipients were seropositive at baseline. Repertoire samples came only from after the peak T cell response. Clonal diversity was possibly underestimated; the donors were predominantly white British and more often female. Mapped onto spike, vaccine-associated CD4 TCRs spanned it and were dominant at 160-218 and 743-854.

Sequencing used immunoSEQ multiplex PCR; TCRdb keeps in-frame clones, though not all of them. This table has roughly 70,000 clones, roughly 82% appearing once. This clone has more than one count but fewer than ten. Its antigen is still unknown. The sequencing here drew on peripheral blood, taken on day 0 of AZD1222 vaccination. The receptor comes from an adult in good health. The chain is built from TRBV7-8 and TRBJ1-1, with 10 bases matching TRBD1. The CDR3 reads CASSWTGGMNTEAFF. The CDR3 bases are TGTGCCAGCAGCTGGACAGGGGGGATGAACACTGAAGCTTTCTTT.